This TCR beta chain was observed in a study of regulatory T cells in long-lasting Graves disease. Regarding the study as a whole: Having only a small sample size may have limited accuracy.

Investigators prepared the TCR beta libraries by applying iRepertoire HTBI primers and Arm-PCR of CDR3 regions. Methods used by the authors: Samples revealed around 56 TRBV and over 12 TRBJ segments. Each CDR3 protein gets one entry after TCRdb re-called the multiplex PCR reads with MiXCR. The V and J calls follow TCRdb's processing rather than the paper's. The sample shows around 500,000 distinct CDR3 sequences, around 21% of them seen only once. The length of the CDR3 is 15 residues. Germline CDR1 and CDR2: SNHLY and FYNNEI. The ends were cut back, 0 bases at V and 2 bases at J, with 11 bases in the middle. In the case of this clonotype: Its specificity is unknown.

Specified time point: persistent/refractory GD, antithyroid drugs over 5 years with positive TRAb. After RNA was extracted from PBMCs, the TCR library was made from it. The source of this sequence is a female donor with Graves disease. The chain carries TRBV2 and TRBJ2-7; D call uncertain. Here the sequenced sample was peripheral blood mononuclear cells (PBMCs), taken when the disease was refractory, from a patient treated with antithyroid drugs. The CDR3 DNA is TGTGCCAGCAGTGAAGCGATGATAGGAACCTACGAGCAGTACTTC. Protein sequence: CASSEAMIGTYEQYF.